The entry below gives a single TCR beta chain sequence along with its context. This CDR3 is built from 13 residues. With V trimmed by 5 bases and J by 6 bases, 4 bases remained unmatched. This sample was included in a study of blood T cell repertoires in COVID-19. In the original analysis: From reference gene primer amplification, estimates of nucleated cell counts were derived. The method was immunoSEQ multiplex PCR; TCRdb's version includes in-frame clones alone and lacks a portion of them. V and J calls and clone size are as listed in that table; D and trimming were resolved from the DNA. The table has a few hundred thousand clones, approximately 85% seen once.

The chain has TRBV12-3 or TRBV12-4 and TRBJ2-1, with TRBD2 matching over 7 bases. This TCR was sampled from a woman aged 45-59 years who had been exposed to COVID-19. Sample: PBMCs or T cells enriched from blood (not recorded which). The CDR3 DNA reads as TGTGCCAGCAGTGCCTGGGAGGGCAATGAGCAGTTCTTC. Translated, it gives CASSAWEGNEQFF.